The present T cell receptor beta chain was sequenced within a study of T cells in Graves' hyperthyroidism and ophthalmopathy. Germline CDR1 reads DFQATT; CDR2 reads SNEGSKA (reference sequence). The CDR3 runs 14 residues. Between the trimmed V and J ends, which lost 5 bases and 8 bases, there was a span of 21 bases. Authors of the study amplified TCR beta CDR3 regions from RNA transcripts. First-round RT-PCR with HTBI primers amplified the TCR CDR3 region. TCRdb re-derived calls from the multiplex PCR reads in MiXCR, one entry per CDR3 protein. The sample contains more than 100,000 distinct CDR3 sequences, roughly 44% of which appear only once.

The TCR sequence derives from a man aged 40-49 years with Graves' hyperthyroidism. Sample: blood. The chain has TRBV20-1 and TRBJ1-1, with D perhaps matching TRBD1 (5 bases). The DNA of the CDR3 is TGCAGTGCTCCCACGGGACTCCCGGGGGGGGAAGCTTTCTTT. It encodes CSAPTGLPGGEAFF.